The 16 T cell receptor beta chains in this list originate from one sample, sequenced in a study of chemoradiotherapy in HPV16-positive cancers. Sequencing used immunoSEQ multiplex PCR; TCRdb keeps in-frame clones, though not all of them. The sample includes around 53,000 clones, roughly 90% of them seen just once. The sample here was blood, taken from a patient who underwent chemoradiotherapy. The origin of the receptors is a human donor with HPV-associated anogenital cancer.

With regard to this clone: Other DNA sequences in this specimen translate into the identical CDR3. The chain is built from TRBV4-3 and TRBJ1-4; possible D gene TRBD1, 5 bases. The CDR3 runs 16 residues. Germline lookup yields CDR1 LGHNA and CDR2 YSLEER. V dropped 3 bases and J dropped 0 bases, with 11 bases sitting between them. CDR3 residues: CASSQGTAATNEKLFF. CDR3 nucleotides: TGCGCCAGCAGCCAGGGGACCGCTGCAACTAATGAAAAACTGTTTTTT.

This clone was recorded once. The DNA for the CDR3 is TGTGCCAGCAGTGAATTGGGTCAGGGGGCAGAGACCCAGTACTTC. It codes for CASSELGQGAETQYF. J is TRBJ2-5 and V is TRBV2; 8 bases are a match to TRBD1. V was clipped by 2 bases and J by 4 bases; unmatched bases: 6. Per the germline V gene, CDR1 is SNHLY and CDR2 is FYNNEI. The CDR3 covers 15 residues.

The chain couples TRBV18 to TRBJ2-1, with 8 bases fitting TRBD2. The CDR3 covers 15 residues. V lost 4 bases to trimming and J lost 4 bases; unmatched junction nucleotides: 6. Germline CDR1 reads KGHSH; CDR2 reads LQKENI. The CDR3 spells CASSLTSGNYNEQFF. The CDR3 DNA reads TGTGCCAGCTCACTCACTAGCGGAAATTACAATGAGCAGTTCTTC.

The DNA of the CDR3 is TGCGCCAGCAGCCTAAGCGGGGGGGCATACAATGAGCAGTTCTTC. It codes for CASSLSGGAYNEQFF. The chain carries TRBV4-1 and TRBJ2-1, with 10 bases lining up with TRBD2. The V and J ends lost 4 bases and 4 bases, in that order; junction bases with no gene match: 4. CDR3 size: 15 residues. CDR1 and CDR2 (germline): MGHRA, YSYEKL.

This rearrangement joins TRBV19 to TRBJ1-1; unclear D gene. The CDR3 runs to 17 residues. Trimming removed 3 bases from V and 3 bases from J, with 20 bases in between. Germline V gene lookup returns CDR1 LNHDA and CDR2 SQIVND (reference sequence). The CDR3 sequence: CASSIGEESLGDTEAFF. In DNA form, the CDR3 reads TGTGCCAGTAGTATTGGGGAGGAGTCCCTCGGGGACACTGAAGCTTTCTTT.

This chain uses TRBV6-4 with TRBJ2-1, with 12 nucleotides matching TRBD2. Trimming at V came to 4 bases and at J to 4 bases, leaving 5 bases not matched to a gene. The CDR3 sequence is 16 residues long. From germline, CDR1 is MRHNA and CDR2 SNTAGT. The CDR3 here is CASSGETSGGYNEQFF. CDR3 coding DNA: TGTGCCAGCAGTGGGGAAACTAGCGGGGGGTACAATGAGCAGTTCTTC.

This clone was seen a few times. The chain is built from TRBV5-6 and TRBJ2-3; TRBD1 aligns across 9 bases. The ends lost 2 bases at V and 5 bases at J; junction bases unmatched: 3. The V gene's germline CDR1 is SGHDT and CDR2 YYEEEE. CDR3 length: 14 residues. CDR3 amino acids: CASSFWDREDTQYF. The CDR3 region has the DNA TGTGCCAGCAGCTTCTGGGACAGGGAAGATACGCAGTATTTT.

CDR3: CASSLTTSGSSYEQYF. The CDR3 DNA reads TGTGCCAGCAGCTTGACCACTAGCGGGAGCTCCTACGAGCAGTACTTC. The rearrangement uses TRBV11-2 and TRBJ2-7; TRBD2 aligns across 11 bases. Germline assignment: CDR1 SGHAT and CDR2 FQNNGV. This CDR3 region has 16 residues. The junction had 4 bases not matched to a gene; V was cut back by 3 bases and J by 0 bases.

The chain uses TRBV11-2 and TRBJ1-2, with D maybe TRBD1 (5 bases). Germline assignment: CDR1 SGHAT and CDR2 FQNNGV. V was cut by 1 base and J by 5 bases, with 14 bases left in between. The CDR3 runs 15 residues. The CDR3, as DNA: TGTGCCAGCAGCTTAGCCGGGGGATCGGGATATGGCTACACCTTC. This encodes CASSLAGGSGYGYTF.

This rearrangement joins TRBV18 to TRBJ2-2; 8 nucleotides agree with TRBD2. The V gene's germline CDR1 is KGHSH and CDR2 LQKENI. Trimming took 4 bases from V and 5 from J; bases not matched to a gene: 9. CDR3 length: 16 residues. As DNA, the CDR3 is TGTGCCAGCTCACTACAGCCTAGCGGGCGGACCGGGGAGCTGTTTTTT. It is translated as CASSLQPSGRTGELFF.

The genes are TRBV6-5 and TRBJ2-7, with TRBD1 matching 11 bases. The germline V gene encodes CDR1 MNHEY and CDR2 SVGAGI. Unmatched junction bases numbered 5, after V lost 5 bases and J lost 5 bases. CDR3 size: 14 residues. This CDR3 is CASSMGTGGDEQYF. The CDR3 region has the DNA TGTGCCAGCAGTATGGGGACAGGGGGGGACGAGCAGTACTTC.

Concerning this clone itself: Other DNA sequences within the sample encode an identical CDR3. V gene TRBV5-1 combines with J gene TRBJ1-2, with D possibly TRBD1 on 6 matching bases. Germline V gene data show CDR1 as SGHRS and CDR2 as YFSETQ. The CDR3 spans 14 residues. V lost 0 bases, J lost 4 bases, and 10 bases lay in between. DNA for the CDR3: TGCGCCAGCAGCTTGGACAGGGATAGCTATGGCTACACCTTC. This codes for CASSLDRDSYGYTF.

The chain couples TRBV28 to TRBJ1-2, with 8 bases aligning to TRBD1. Germline V CDR1 and CDR2: MDHEN, SYDVKM. V was pared by 3 bases and J by 4 bases, with 4 bases of the junction left unmatched. This CDR3 has 14 amino acids. The CDR3 region has the DNA TGTGCCAGCAGTTTGACAGGGGTTAGCTATGGCTACACCTTC. Amino acid sequence: CASSLTGVSYGYTF.

The J gene is TRBJ2-7, the V gene TRBV19, with 11 nucleotides matching TRBD1. Germline lookup yields CDR1 LNHDA and CDR2 SQIVND (reference sequence). V lost 6 bases to trimming and J lost 5 bases; unmatched junction nucleotides: 6. This CDR3 spans 14 amino acids. CDR3 nucleotides: TGTGCCAGTAGATACGGACAGGGGGCGAACGAGCAGTACTTC. Translating it yields CASRYGQGANEQYF.

This sequence joins TRBV10-3 and TRBJ2-1; tentative D call: TRBD2 (5 bases). Trimming took off 0 bases at V and 7 bases at J, with 7 bases between the two ends. Germline V gene lookup returns CDR1 ENHRY and CDR2 SYGVKD. The CDR3 is 13 residues long. The CDR3 is CAISESRENEQFF. Written as DNA, the CDR3 is TGTGCCATCAGTGAGTCGAGGGAGAATGAGCAGTTCTTC.

Written as DNA, the CDR3 is TGTGCCAGCAGCGTTTCGCAGCCAACTTACAATGAGCAGTTCTTC. This codes for CASSVSQPTYNEQFF. The rearrangement links TRBV9 to TRBJ2-1, with unresolved D. Trimming shortened V by 2 bases and J by 4 bases, and 13 bases separated the two germline ends. The CDR3 totals 15 residues. The germline V gene has CDR1 SGDLS and CDR2 YYNGEE. Full variable domain (missing parts from reference TRBV9 and TRBJ2-1): DSGVTQTPKHLITATGQRVTLRCSPRSGDLSVYWYQQSLDQGLQFLIQYYNGEERAKGNILERFSAQQFPDLHSELNLSSLELGDSALYFCASSVSQPTYNEQFFGPGTRLTVL.